These T cell receptor beta chains were read from a single sample in a study of cytomegalovirus exposure and HLA in healthy donors. Produced via immunoSEQ multiplex PCR; TCRdb's table is partial and in-frame only. The data contain 90,000 to 110,000 clones, roughly 79% of them singletons. Sequencing used PBMCs. The receptors shown here come from a woman between 45 and 65 years old in good health and CMV-seropositive. Each CDR3 is given with its conserved first and last residue. Each record gives: clone size, V gene, D gene, J gene, CDR3 DNA, CDR3 protein. D genes are given only for firm matches. Clone size appears in some rows only: once, few, many, or a class for an expanded clone.

size: NA; V: TRBV7-2; D: TRBD1; J: TRBJ2-3; DNA: TGTGCCAGCAGCCCTGGGACAGGGGCCCCGACAGATACGCAGTATTTT; CDR3: CASSPGTGAPTDTQYF
size: NA; V: TRBV29-1; D: TRBD2; J: TRBJ2-1; DNA: TGCAGCGCCGGACCCGGGGGGACTGATGAGCAGTTCTTC; CDR3: CSAGPGGTDEQFF
size: NA; V: TRBV15; D: TRBD2; J: TRBJ2-1; DNA: TGTGCCACCAGCAGAGAAGGCCTAGCGGGGTCCAATGAGCAGTTCTTC; CDR3: CATSREGLAGSNEQFF
size: NA; V: TRBV9; D: TRBD1; J: TRBJ1-4; DNA: TGTGCCAGCAGCGCGGGACAGGGGGATCCTAATGAAAAACTGTTTTTT; CDR3: CASSAGQGDPNEKLFF
size: NA; V: TRBV7-9; D: NA; J: TRBJ1-2; DNA: TGTTCCAGCAGCTACCTCGGGACATCGATTACTCATGGCTACACCTTC; CDR3: CSSSYLGTSITHGYTF
size: NA; V: TRBV9; D: NA; J: TRBJ2-5; DNA: TGTGCCAGCAGCTTAACAGGTGAAGAGACCCAGTACTTC; CDR3: CASSLTGEETQYF
size: NA; V: TRBV7-8; D: NA; J: TRBJ2-2; DNA: TGTGCCAGCAGCTTAGTGGGGGGACGGAGGAGAACCGGGGAGCTGTTTTTT; CDR3: CASSLVGGRRRTGELFF
size: few; V: TRBV11-1; D: TRBD1; J: TRBJ1-2; DNA: TGTGCCAGCAGCGCGGGACAGGGGTCCGGCTACACCTTC; CDR3: CASSAGQGSGYTF
size: NA; V: TRBV7-9; D: NA; J: TRBJ2-5; DNA: TGTGCCAGCAGCCTGGGACAAATGTACCAAGAGACCCAGTACTTC; CDR3: CASSLGQMYQETQYF
size: NA; V: TRBV7-9; D: NA; J: TRBJ2-2; DNA: TGTGCCAGCAGCTTCGACAGGTACTCCGCCGGGGAGCTGTTTTTT; CDR3: CASSFDRYSAGELFF
size: NA; V: TRBV5-1; D: TRBD2; J: TRBJ2-1; DNA: TGCGCCAGCAGCTTGGCGCCGGGACTAGGGGACTACAATGAGCAGTTCTTC; CDR3: CASSLAPGLGDYNEQFF
size: NA; V: TRBV7-2; D: NA; J: TRBJ2-5; DNA: TGTGCCAGCAGCCCTCAGGAGACCCAGTACTTC; CDR3: CASSPQETQYF
size: NA; V: TRBV18; D: NA; J: TRBJ2-3; DNA: TGTGCCAGCCCGAGCACAGATACGCAGTATTTT; CDR3: CASPSTDTQYF
size: NA; V: TRBV7-2; D: NA; J: TRBJ2-1; DNA: TGTGCCAGCAGCTTAGAACAGGGATCCTACAATGAGCAGTTCTTC; CDR3: CASSLEQGSYNEQFF
size: once; V: TRBV6-1; D: NA; J: TRBJ1-5; DNA: TGTGCCAGCAGGGGGGCGGCTAATCAGCCCCAGCATTTT; CDR3: CASRGAANQPQHF
size: few; V: TRBV9; D: NA; J: TRBJ2-3; DNA: TGTGCCAGCAGTCTAACCCCTAGCACAGATACGCAGTATTTT; CDR3: CASSLTPSTDTQYF
size: NA; V: TRBV5-4; D: TRBD1; J: TRBJ1-1; DNA: TGTGCCAGCAGCTTGGGCCGGGACAGGGAGTCAGCTTTCTTT; CDR3: CASSLGRDRESAFF
size: few; V: TRBV4-3; D: NA; J: TRBJ1-1; DNA: TGCGCCAGCAGCCAAGATCCGGGGTCGGACACTGAAGCTTTCTTT; CDR3: CASSQDPGSDTEAFF
size: NA; V: TRBV10-3; D: TRBD1; J: TRBJ2-5; DNA: TGTGCCATCAGTGAATCAGGGGGCGAACAGACCCAGTACTTC; CDR3: CAISESGGEQTQYF
size: NA; V: TRBV27; D: NA; J: TRBJ1-5; DNA: TGTGCCAGCAGTTTATCTGCCACAAGTCAGCCCCAGCATTTT; CDR3: CASSLSATSQPQHF
size: NA; V: TRBV6-1; D: NA; J: TRBJ2-2; DNA: TGTGCCAGCAGGACAGGGGAGGGCACCGGGGAGCTGTTTTTT; CDR3: CASRTGEGTGELFF
size: NA; V: TRBV29-1; D: TRBD1; J: TRBJ1-1; DNA: TGCAGCTCGCAGGGACAGGGCACTGAAGCTTTCTTT; CDR3: CSSQGQGTEAFF
size: few; V: TRBV5-6; D: TRBD1; J: TRBJ2-7; DNA: TGTGCCAGCAGCTTGCCGACCGGACAGGTCTCCTACGAGCAGTACTTC; CDR3: CASSLPTGQVSYEQYF
size: NA; V: TRBV10-2; D: NA; J: TRBJ2-3; DNA: TGCGCCAGCAGTGAGACAGGGAGCCCAGATACGCAGTATTTT; CDR3: CASSETGSPDTQYF
size: NA; V: TRBV7-9; D: NA; J: TRBJ2-7; DNA: TGTGCCAGCAGCCCCTGGGGGGGCCGCGAGGGGTCCTACGAGCAGTACTTC; CDR3: CASSPWGGREGSYEQYF
size: NA; V: TRBV12-5; D: TRBD1; J: TRBJ1-2; DNA: TGTGCTAGTGGTTTGGTTCCGGGACAGAGCTATGGCTACACCTTC; CDR3: CASGLVPGQSYGYTF
size: once; V: TRBV25-1; D: TRBD2; J: TRBJ2-1; DNA: TGTGCCAGCAGTGGGACTAGCGGGGGATTCGATGAGCAGTTCTTC; CDR3: CASSGTSGGFDEQFF
size: NA; V: TRBV10-3; D: TRBD1; J: TRBJ2-1; DNA: TGTGCCATCAGTGGTTTCCGGGACAGGGATAGCAATGAGCAGTTCTTC; CDR3: CAISGFRDRDSNEQFF
size: NA; V: TRBV9; D: NA; J: TRBJ2-1; DNA: TGTGCCAGCAGCCCCCAGGGGGGACAATACAATGAGCAGTTCTTC; CDR3: CASSPQGGQYNEQFF
size: once; V: TRBV4-1; D: NA; J: TRBJ1-6; DNA: TGCGCCAGCAGCCAAGAAGCCCCCGGGACACTCCCTAATTCACCCCTCCACTTT; CDR3: CASSQEAPGTLPNSPLHF
size: few; V: TRBV11-2; D: TRBD1; J: TRBJ1-3; DNA: TGTGCCAGCAGCTGGGGACAGGTCGGCTCTGGAAACACCATATATTTT; CDR3: CASSWGQVGSGNTIYF
size: NA; V: TRBV7-9; D: TRBD2; J: TRBJ2-3; DNA: TGTGCCAGCAGCTTCCCTAGCGGGGACACAGATACGCAGTATTTT; CDR3: CASSFPSGDTDTQYF
size: NA; V: TRBV7-9; D: NA; J: TRBJ2-7; DNA: TGTGCCAGCAGCTTAAACTACGGATACGAGCAGTACTTC; CDR3: CASSLNYGYEQYF
size: NA; V: TRBV10-3; D: TRBD1; J: TRBJ2-7; DNA: TGTGCCATCAGGATCGGGACAGGGGCCTACGAGCAGTACTTC; CDR3: CAIRIGTGAYEQYF
size: NA; V: TRBV5-4; D: NA; J: TRBJ2-2; DNA: TGTGCCAGCAGCTTGGGGGGGGAGTACACCGGGGAGCTGTTTTTT; CDR3: CASSLGGEYTGELFF
size: NA; V: TRBV2; D: NA; J: TRBJ2-7; DNA: TGTGCCAGCAGTGCAGACAACACCTACGAGCAGTACTTC; CDR3: CASSADNTYEQYF
size: NA; V: TRBV25-1; D: NA; J: TRBJ2-2; DNA: TGTGCCAGCACCCATTTCGGGGCGAACACCGGGGAGCTGTTTTTT; CDR3: CASTHFGANTGELFF
size: NA; V: TRBV14; D: NA; J: TRBJ2-7; DNA: TGTGCCAGCAGCCAATCCAGTTCTTGGGAGCAGTACTTC; CDR3: CASSQSSSWEQYF
size: NA; V: TRBV30; D: NA; J: TRBJ1-2; DNA: TGTGCCTGGAGTGACAGGGTGAACTATGGCTACACCTTC; CDR3: CAWSDRVNYGYTF
size: NA; V: TRBV25-1; D: NA; J: TRBJ1-1; DNA: TGTGCCAGCAGTGAAAGCAGGGGATCAGCTTTCTTT; CDR3: CASSESRGSAFF
size: NA; V: TRBV6-5; D: NA; J: TRBJ1-2; DNA: TGTGCCAGCAGCCCCGACAGATCTAACTATGGCTACACCTTC; CDR3: CASSPDRSNYGYTF
size: NA; V: TRBV5-4; D: TRBD2; J: TRBJ2-1; DNA: TGTGCCAGCAGCTTGGGGCTAGCGGGGGGGTACAATGAGCAGTTCTTC; CDR3: CASSLGLAGGYNEQFF
size: NA; V: TRBV6-6; D: NA; J: TRBJ1-1; DNA: TGTGCCAGCAGGCCCGAGGGGAACACTGAAGCTTTCTTT; CDR3: CASRPEGNTEAFF
size: NA; V: TRBV2; D: NA; J: TRBJ2-3; DNA: TGTGCCAGCAGTGAAGCGCTCTGGGGCGGCGCGAATACGCAGTATTTT; CDR3: CASSEALWGGANTQYF
size: once; V: TRBV6-5; D: TRBD1; J: TRBJ1-2; DNA: TGTGCCAGCAGTTCCGCCAGACAGGGGGCGAGGGGCTACACCTTC; CDR3: CASSSARQGARGYTF
size: NA; V: TRBV7-9; D: TRBD1; J: TRBJ1-1; DNA: TGTGCCAGCAGCATGGACAGGCCCATGAACACTGAAGCTTTCTTT; CDR3: CASSMDRPMNTEAFF